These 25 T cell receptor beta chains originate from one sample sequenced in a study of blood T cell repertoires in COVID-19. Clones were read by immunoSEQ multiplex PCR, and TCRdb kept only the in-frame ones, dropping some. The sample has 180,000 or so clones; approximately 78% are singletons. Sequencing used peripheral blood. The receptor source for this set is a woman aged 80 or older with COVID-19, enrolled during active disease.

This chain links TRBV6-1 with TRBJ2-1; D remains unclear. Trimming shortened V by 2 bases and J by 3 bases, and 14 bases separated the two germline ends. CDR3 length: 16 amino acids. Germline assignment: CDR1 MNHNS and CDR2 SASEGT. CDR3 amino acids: CASSEFYSVNYNEQFF. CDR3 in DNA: TGTGCCAGCAGTGAATTTTATTCAGTGAACTACAATGAGCAGTTCTTC.

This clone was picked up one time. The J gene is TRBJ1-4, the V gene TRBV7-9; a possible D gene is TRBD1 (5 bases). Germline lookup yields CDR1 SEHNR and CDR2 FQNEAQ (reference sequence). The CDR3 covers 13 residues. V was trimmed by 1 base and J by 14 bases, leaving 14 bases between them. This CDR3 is CASSLGDSRSLFF. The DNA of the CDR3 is TGTGCCAGCAGCTTAGGCGACAGTCGAAGCCTGTTTTTT.

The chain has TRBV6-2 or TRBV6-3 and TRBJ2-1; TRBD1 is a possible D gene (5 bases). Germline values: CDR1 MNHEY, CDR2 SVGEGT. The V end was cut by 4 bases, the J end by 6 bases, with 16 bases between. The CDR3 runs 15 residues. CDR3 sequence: CASSLPLGRLNEQFF. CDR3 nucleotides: TGTGCCAGCAGTTTACCGCTGGGGCGGCTCAATGAGCAGTTCTTC.

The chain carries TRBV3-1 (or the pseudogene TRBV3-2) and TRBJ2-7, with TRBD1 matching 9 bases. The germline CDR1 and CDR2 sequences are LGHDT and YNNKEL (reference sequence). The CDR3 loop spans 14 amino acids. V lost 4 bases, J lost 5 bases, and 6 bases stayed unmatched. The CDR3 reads CASSPRDRADEQYF. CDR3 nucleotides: TGTGCCAGCAGCCCCCGGGACAGGGCCGACGAGCAGTACTTC.

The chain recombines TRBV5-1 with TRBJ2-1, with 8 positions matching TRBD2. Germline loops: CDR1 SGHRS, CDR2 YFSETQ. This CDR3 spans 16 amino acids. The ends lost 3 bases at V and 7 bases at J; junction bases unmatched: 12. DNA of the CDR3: TGCGCCAGCAGCTCAAAAGCGGGGGCCGAGAAAAATGAGCAGTTCTTC. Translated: CASSSKAGAEKNEQFF.

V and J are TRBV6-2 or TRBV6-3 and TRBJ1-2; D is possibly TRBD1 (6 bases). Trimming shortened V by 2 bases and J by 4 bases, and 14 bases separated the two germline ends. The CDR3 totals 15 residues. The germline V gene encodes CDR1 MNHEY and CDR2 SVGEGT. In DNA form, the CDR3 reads TGTGCCAGCAGTTACGATGGACAGTGGCCCTATGGCTACACCTTC. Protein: CASSYDGQWPYGYTF.

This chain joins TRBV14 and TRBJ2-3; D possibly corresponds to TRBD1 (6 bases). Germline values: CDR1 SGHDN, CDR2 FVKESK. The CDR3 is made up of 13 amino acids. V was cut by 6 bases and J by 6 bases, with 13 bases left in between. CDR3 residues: CASRETGFDTQYF. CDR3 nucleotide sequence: TGTGCCAGCAGGGAAACAGGGTTCGATACGCAGTATTTT.

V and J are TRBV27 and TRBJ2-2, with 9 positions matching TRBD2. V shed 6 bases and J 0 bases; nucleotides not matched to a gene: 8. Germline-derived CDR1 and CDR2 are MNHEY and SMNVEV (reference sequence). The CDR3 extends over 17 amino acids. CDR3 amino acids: CASRRLAVVANTGELFF. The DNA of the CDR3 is TGTGCCAGCAGGAGACTAGCGGTAGTCGCGAACACCGGGGAGCTGTTTTTT.

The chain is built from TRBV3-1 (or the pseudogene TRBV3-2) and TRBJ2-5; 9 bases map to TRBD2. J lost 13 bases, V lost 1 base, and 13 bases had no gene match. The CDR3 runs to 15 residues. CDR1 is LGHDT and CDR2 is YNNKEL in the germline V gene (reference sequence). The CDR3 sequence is CASSQVGGGGAQLYF. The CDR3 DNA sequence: TGTGCCAGCAGCCAAGTCGGAGGCGGGGGGGCTCAGCTGTACTTC.

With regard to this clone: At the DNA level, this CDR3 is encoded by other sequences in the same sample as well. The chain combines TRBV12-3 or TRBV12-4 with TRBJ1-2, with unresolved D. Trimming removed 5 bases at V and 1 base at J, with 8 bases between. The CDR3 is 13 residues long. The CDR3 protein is CASSLQVNYGYTF. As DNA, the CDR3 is TGTGCCAGCAGTCTTCAGGTTAACTATGGCTACACCTTC.

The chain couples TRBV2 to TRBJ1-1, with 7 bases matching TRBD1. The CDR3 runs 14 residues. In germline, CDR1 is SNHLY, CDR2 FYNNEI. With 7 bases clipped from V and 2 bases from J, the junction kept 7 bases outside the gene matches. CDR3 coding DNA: TGTGCCAGCATCGGGACAGCGTTAAACACTGAAGCTTTCTTT. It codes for CASIGTALNTEAFF.

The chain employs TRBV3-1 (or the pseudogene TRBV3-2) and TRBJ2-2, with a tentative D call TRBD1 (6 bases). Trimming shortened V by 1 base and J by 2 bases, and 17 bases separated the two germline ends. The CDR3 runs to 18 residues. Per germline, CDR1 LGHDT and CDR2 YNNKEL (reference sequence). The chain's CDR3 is CASSQGLTGLTNTGELFF. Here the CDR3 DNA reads TGTGCCAGCAGCCAAGGGTTGACAGGCCTGACTAACACCGGGGAGCTGTTTTTT.

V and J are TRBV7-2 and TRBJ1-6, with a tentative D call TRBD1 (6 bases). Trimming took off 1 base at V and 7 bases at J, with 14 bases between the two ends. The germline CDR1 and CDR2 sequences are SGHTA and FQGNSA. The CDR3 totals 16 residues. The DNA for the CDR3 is TGTGCCAGCAGCTTAGATATTACAGGGAGAAATTCACCCCTCCACTTT. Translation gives CASSLDITGRNSPLHF.

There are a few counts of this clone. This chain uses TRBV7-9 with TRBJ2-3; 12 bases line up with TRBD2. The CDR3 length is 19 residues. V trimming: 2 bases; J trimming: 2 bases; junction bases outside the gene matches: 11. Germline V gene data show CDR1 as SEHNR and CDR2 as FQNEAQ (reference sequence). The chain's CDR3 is CASSLWLAGGPRDTDTQYF. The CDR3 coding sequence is TGTGCCAGCAGCTTATGGCTAGCGGGAGGGCCTAGGGACACAGATACGCAGTATTTT.

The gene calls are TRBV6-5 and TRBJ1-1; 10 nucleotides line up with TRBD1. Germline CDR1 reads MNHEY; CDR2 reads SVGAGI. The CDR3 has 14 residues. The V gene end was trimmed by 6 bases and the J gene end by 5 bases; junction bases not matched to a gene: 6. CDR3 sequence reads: CASSRQGASTEAFF. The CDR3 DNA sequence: TGTGCCAGCAGCCGACAGGGGGCGAGTACTGAAGCTTTCTTT.

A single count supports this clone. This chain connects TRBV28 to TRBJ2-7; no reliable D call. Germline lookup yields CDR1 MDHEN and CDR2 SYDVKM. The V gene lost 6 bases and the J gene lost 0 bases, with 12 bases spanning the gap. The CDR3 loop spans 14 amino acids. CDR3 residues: CASSPPLFSYEQYF. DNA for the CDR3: TGTGCCAGCAGCCCCCCCTTGTTCTCCTACGAGCAGTACTTC.

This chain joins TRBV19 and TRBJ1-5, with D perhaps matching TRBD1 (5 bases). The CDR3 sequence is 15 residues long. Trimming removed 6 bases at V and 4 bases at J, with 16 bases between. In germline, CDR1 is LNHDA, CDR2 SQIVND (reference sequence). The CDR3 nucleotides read TGTGCCAGTAGCGGGCAGGGATTGGGGAATCAGCCCCAGCATTTT. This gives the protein CASSGQGLGNQPQHF.

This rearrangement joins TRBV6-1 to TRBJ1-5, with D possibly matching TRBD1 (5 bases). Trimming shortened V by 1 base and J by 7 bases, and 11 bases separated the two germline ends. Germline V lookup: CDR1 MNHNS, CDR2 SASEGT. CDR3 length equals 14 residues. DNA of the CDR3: TGTGCCAGCAGTGAAGATTGGGGCGGACAGCCCCAGCATTTT. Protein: CASSEDWGGQPQHF.

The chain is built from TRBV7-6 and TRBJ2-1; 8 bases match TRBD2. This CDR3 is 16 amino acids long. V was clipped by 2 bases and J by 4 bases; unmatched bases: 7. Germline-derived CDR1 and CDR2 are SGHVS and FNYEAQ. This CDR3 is CASSLRASGLYNEQFF. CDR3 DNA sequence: TGTGCCAGCAGCTTAAGGGCTAGCGGGCTGTACAATGAGCAGTTCTTC.

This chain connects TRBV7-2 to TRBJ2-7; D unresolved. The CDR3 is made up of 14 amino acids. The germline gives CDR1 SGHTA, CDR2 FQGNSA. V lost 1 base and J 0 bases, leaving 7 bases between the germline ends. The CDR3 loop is CASSLGPFSYEQYF. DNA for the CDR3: TGTGCCAGCAGCTTAGGTCCGTTCTCCTACGAGCAGTACTTC.

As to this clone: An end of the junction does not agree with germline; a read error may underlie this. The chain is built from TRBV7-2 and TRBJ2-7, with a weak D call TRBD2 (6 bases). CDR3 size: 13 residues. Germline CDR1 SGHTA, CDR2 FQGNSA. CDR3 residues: CASSFSGTEGLNF. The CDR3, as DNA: TGTGCCAGCAGCTTTTCCGGGACTGAGGGGTTGAATTTC.

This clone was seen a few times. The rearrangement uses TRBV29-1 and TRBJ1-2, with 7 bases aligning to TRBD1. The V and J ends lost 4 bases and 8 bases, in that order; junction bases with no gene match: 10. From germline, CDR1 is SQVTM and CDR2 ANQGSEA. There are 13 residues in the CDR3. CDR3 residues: CSVGQGVSGGYTF. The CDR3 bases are TGCAGCGTTGGACAGGGAGTTTCTGGGGGCTACACCTTC.

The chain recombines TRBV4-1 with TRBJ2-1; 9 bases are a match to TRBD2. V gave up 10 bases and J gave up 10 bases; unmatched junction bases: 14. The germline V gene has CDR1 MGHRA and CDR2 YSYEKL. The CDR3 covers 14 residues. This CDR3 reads CATALREGRWEQFF. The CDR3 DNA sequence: TGCGCCACCGCCTTGCGGGAGGGCCGTTGGGAGCAGTTCTTC.

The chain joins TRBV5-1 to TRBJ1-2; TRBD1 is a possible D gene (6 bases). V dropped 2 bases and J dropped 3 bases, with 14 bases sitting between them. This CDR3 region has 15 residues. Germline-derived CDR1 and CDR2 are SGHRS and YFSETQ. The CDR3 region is CASSLTGIGDYGYTF. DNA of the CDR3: TGCGCCAGCAGCTTAACAGGGATCGGAGACTATGGCTACACCTTC.

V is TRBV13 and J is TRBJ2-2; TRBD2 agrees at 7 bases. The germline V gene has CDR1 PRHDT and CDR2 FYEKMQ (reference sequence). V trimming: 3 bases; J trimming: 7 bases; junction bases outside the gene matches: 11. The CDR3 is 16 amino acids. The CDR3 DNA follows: TGTGCCAGCAGCTTGGGCGGGAGAGGATCTGGCGGGGAGCTGTTTTTT. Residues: CASSLGGRGSGGELFF.